This entry lists 9 T cell receptor beta chains sequenced from one sample in a study of shared clonotypes between healthy human individuals. The protocol was immunoSEQ multiplex PCR, while the TCRdb copy is restricted to in-frame clones and leaves out a portion. The sample contains fewer than 600,000 clones, roughly three quarters of which appear only once. The sample comprised PBMCs. These receptors came from a woman in her thirties or forties in good health. Some clones in this sample may be carry-over from other donors' samples.

Ten or more counts support this clone. This chain uses TRBV6-4 with TRBJ2-3; D tentatively reads TRBD1 or TRBD2 (5 bases each). The ends were cut back, 0 bases at V and 4 bases at J, with 8 bases in the middle. This CDR3 contains 14 residues. The germline CDR1 and CDR2 sequences are MRHNA and SNTAGT. In DNA, the CDR3 is TGTGCCAGCAGTGACTCGGGGGATTCAGATACGCAGTATTTT. Its translation is CASSDSGDSDTQYF.

This clone was seen only a few times. The chain employs TRBV7-3 and TRBJ2-2; D possibly corresponds to TRBD1 (6 bases). The V end was cut by 6 bases, the J end by 1 base, with 15 bases between. Germline V lookup: CDR1 SGHTA, CDR2 FQGTGA. The CDR3 loop spans 16 amino acids. The CDR3 sequence: CASSILPGQNTGELFF. Written as DNA, the CDR3 is TGTGCCAGCAGTATACTACCGGGACAGAACACCGGGGAGCTGTTTTTT.

The V and J genes are TRBV5-1 and TRBJ2-3; D possibly matches TRBD1 or TRBD2 (8 bases each). The CDR3 consists of 15 residues. Per the germline V gene, CDR1 is SGHRS and CDR2 is YFSETQ. Deletions cut 4 bases from V and 5 bases from J, with 17 bases between. Here the CDR3 reads CASSLDRAGGDTQYF. DNA for the CDR3: TGCGCCAGCAGCCTGGACAGGGCGGGGGGAGATACGCAGTATTTT.

This clone was counted between two and nine times. This sequence joins TRBV6-1 and TRBJ1-1; no clear D. This CDR3 contains 13 residues. V was trimmed by 2 bases and J by 8 bases, leaving 12 bases between them. Germline CDR1 is MNHNS and CDR2 is SASEGT. The DNA for the CDR3 is TGTGCCAGCAGTGAAAGTGAATATCGGGAAGCTTTCTTT. The encoded protein is CASSESEYREAFF.

This clone was counted once. The genes are TRBV5-1 and TRBJ2-3; no firm D call. The CDR3 is 15 amino acids. Trimming cost V 0 bases and J 2 bases, with 10 bases left between them. Germline lookup yields CDR1 SGHRS and CDR2 YFSETQ. CDR3 sequence (DNA): TGCGCCAGCAGCTTGGTGAGCAGGTACACAGATACGCAGTATTTT. Its protein product is CASSLVSRYTDTQYF.

The chain is built from TRBV30 and TRBJ2-2; possibly TRBD2 for D (6 bases). The CDR3 sequence is 13 residues long. Germline V lookup: CDR1 GTSNPN, CDR2 SVGIG (reference sequence). V was cut by 5 bases and J by 4 bases, with 11 bases left in between. Written as DNA, the CDR3 is TGTGCCTGGGCCGGGACTCTCACCGGGGAGCTGTTTTTT. As protein: CAWAGTLTGELFF. Full variable domain (missing parts from reference TRBV30 and TRBJ2-2): SQTIHQWPATLVQPVGSPLSLECTVEGTSNPNLYWYRQAAGRGLQLLFYSVGIGQISSEVPQNLSASRPQDRQFILSSKKLLLSDSGFYLCAWAGTLTGELFFGEGSRLTVL.

The chain combines TRBV2 with TRBJ2-7; TRBD1 might be the D (6 bases). The germline gives CDR1 SNHLY, CDR2 FYNNEI. This CDR3 spans 15 amino acids. V dropped 2 bases and J dropped 5 bases, with 16 bases sitting between them. The CDR3 nucleotides read TGTGCCAGCAGTGAACTTTTGGGGGCGCGGGACGAGCAGTACTTC. Its protein product is CASSELLGARDEQYF.

The CDR3 DNA reads TGTGCCACCAGCAACAGGGTTTTCACTGAAGCTTTCTTT. Translating it yields CATSNRVFTEAFF. This chain connects TRBV15 to TRBJ1-1, with D possibly TRBD1 on 6 matching bases. Germline V gives CDR1 LNHNV, CDR2 YYDKDF (reference sequence). V gave up 4 bases and J gave up 4 bases, with 10 bases separating them. This CDR3 has 13 residues. The whole variable domain, remainder taken from reference TRBV15 and TRBJ1-1, is DAMVIQNPRYQVTQFGKPVTLSCSQTLNHNVMYWYQQKSSQAPKLLFHYYDKDFNNEADTPDNFQSRRPNTSFCFLDIRSPGLGDTAMYLCATSNRVFTEAFFGQGTRLTVV.

V and J are TRBV7-3 and TRBJ2-1; D perhaps matches TRBD1 (5 bases). Trimming cost V 5 bases and J 6 bases, with 14 bases left between them. Per germline, CDR1 SGHTA and CDR2 FQGTGA. The CDR3 spans 14 residues. The CDR3 nucleotides read TGTGCCAGCAGCCTAGATAGGACACCCAATGAGCAGTTCTTC. This sequence encodes CASSLDRTPNEQFF.